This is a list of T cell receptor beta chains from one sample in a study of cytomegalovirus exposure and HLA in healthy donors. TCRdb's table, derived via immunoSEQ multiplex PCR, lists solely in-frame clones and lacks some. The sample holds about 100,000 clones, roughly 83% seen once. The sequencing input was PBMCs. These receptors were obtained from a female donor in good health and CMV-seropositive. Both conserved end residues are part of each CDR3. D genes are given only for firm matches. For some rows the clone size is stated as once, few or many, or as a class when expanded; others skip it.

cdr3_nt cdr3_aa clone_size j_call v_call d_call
TGTGCCAGTAGTATTCTCGAAGGACACACTAGCACAGATACGCAGTATTTT CASSILEGHTSTDTQYF - TRBJ2-3 TRBV19 -
TGTGCCAGCAGCAAAGGACACAATCCTGGCTCTTTCACAGATACGCAGTATTTT CASSKGHNPGSFTDTQYF - TRBJ2-3 TRBV21-1 -
TGTGCCAGCAGTTTATCGGGGCGGGAGGTTGGCTACAATGAGCAGTTCTTC CASSLSGREVGYNEQFF - TRBJ2-1 TRBV27 TRBD2
TGTGCCAGCAGTAGGACTGTATACCTCTACAATGAGCAGTTCTTC CASSRTVYLYNEQFF - TRBJ2-1 TRBV6-5 -
TGTGCCAGCAGAGTAACAGGATGGAACACTGAAGCTTTCTTT CASRVTGWNTEAFF - TRBJ1-1 TRBV6-6 -
TGCAGCGTCCCGGGTAGGGGGGGCTTGTCTGAAGCTTTCTTT CSVPGRGGLSEAFF - TRBJ1-1 TRBV29-1 -
TGTGCCAGCAGTCTAACGACTAGCGGGGCCTCTCTGGCAGATACGCAGTATTTT CASSLTTSGASLADTQYF once TRBJ2-3 TRBV27 TRBD2
TGTGCCAGCTCCAGGGGGGACTTCTACGAGCAGTACTTC CASSRGDFYEQYF - TRBJ2-7 TRBV6-5 -
TGTTCCAGCAGCTTACCGGGGGGGACCGGAGGGGAGACCCAGTACTTC CSSSLPGGTGGETQYF - TRBJ2-5 TRBV7-9 TRBD2
TGTGCCAGCAGCCCAGATTTGGATCAGCCCCAGCATTTT CASSPDLDQPQHF - TRBJ1-5 TRBV11-2 -
TGTGCCAGCAGCTCAAGGGAGAGCTCCTACGAGCAGTACTTC CASSSRESSYEQYF - TRBJ2-7 TRBV7-9 -
TGTGCCAGCAGAACAGGGGGCTCTAACTATGGCTACACCTTC CASRTGGSNYGYTF - TRBJ1-2 TRBV6-1 TRBD1
TGTTCCAGCAGCCACCCTGGGGGGGACGACAATCAGCCCCAGCATTTT CSSSHPGGDDNQPQHF - TRBJ1-5 TRBV7-9 -
TGTGCCAGTAGTTTGAAGTGGGCTAGCGGGGGGCGTTTGCCGCAGTATTTT CASSLKWASGGRLPQYF - TRBJ2-3 TRBV28 TRBD2
TGTGCCAGCAGCCCCCTGCGAGCGGGGGTCAGATCCTACAATGAGCAGTTCTTC CASSPLRAGVRSYNEQFF - TRBJ2-1 TRBV7-2 TRBD2
TGCGCCAGCAGCCCGTCAAGACAGGGGCCACCAACTAATGAAAAACTGTTTTTT CASSPSRQGPPTNEKLFF few TRBJ1-4 TRBV5-1 TRBD1